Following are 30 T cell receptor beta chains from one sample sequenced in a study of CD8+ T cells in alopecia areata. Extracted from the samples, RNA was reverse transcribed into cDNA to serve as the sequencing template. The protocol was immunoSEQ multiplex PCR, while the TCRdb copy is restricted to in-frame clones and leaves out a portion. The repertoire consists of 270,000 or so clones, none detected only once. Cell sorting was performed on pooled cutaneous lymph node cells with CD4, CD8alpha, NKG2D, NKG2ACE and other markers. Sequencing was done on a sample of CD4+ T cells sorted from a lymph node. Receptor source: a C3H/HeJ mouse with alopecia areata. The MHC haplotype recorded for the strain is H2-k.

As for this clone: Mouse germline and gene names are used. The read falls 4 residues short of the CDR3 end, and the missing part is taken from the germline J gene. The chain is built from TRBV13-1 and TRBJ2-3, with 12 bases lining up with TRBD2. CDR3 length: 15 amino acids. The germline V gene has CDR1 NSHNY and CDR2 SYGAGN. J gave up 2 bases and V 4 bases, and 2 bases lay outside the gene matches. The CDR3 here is CASSRTGGVAETLYF. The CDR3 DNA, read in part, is TGTGCCAGCAGTAGGACTGGGGGGGTTGCAGAA.

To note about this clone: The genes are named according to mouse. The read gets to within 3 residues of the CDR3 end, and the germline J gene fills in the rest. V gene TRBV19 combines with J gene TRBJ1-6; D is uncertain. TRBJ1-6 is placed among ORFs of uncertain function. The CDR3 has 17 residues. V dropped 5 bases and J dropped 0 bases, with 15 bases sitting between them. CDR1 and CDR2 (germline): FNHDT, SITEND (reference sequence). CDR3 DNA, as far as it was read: TGTGCCAGCAGCCCCCAGCCACAATCTTCCTATAATTCGCCC. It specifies CASSPQPQSSYNSP. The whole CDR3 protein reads CASSPQPQSSYNSPLYF.

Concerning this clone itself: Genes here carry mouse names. CDR3 in amino acids: CASSRQGSYEQYF. The sequenced CDR3 bases are TGTGCCAGCAGTCGACAGGGCTCCTAT. The chain employs TRBV13-3 and TRBJ2-7; 7 bases are a match to TRBD1. The CDR3 end lies 4 residues beyond the end of the read and is filled in from the germline J gene. The CDR3 covers 13 residues. Germline-derived CDR1 and CDR2 are NNHDY and SYVADS. Trimming at V came to 4 bases and at J to 0 bases, leaving 1 base not matched to a gene.

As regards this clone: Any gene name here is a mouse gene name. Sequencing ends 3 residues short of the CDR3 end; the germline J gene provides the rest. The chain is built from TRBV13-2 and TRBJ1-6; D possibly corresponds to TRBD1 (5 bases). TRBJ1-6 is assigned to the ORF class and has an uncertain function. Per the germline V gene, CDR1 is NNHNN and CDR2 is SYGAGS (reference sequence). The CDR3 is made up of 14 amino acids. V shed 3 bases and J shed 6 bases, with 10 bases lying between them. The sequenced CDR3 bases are TGTGCCAGCGGTGGTGGGGGTGGTAATTCGCCC. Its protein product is CASGGGGGNSP. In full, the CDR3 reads CASGGGGGNSPLYF.

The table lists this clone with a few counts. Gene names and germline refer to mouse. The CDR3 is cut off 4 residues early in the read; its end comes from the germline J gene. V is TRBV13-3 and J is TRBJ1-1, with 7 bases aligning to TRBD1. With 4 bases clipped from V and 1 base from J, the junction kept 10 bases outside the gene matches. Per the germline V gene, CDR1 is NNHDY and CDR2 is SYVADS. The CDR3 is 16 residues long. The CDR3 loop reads CASSLTGRDLNTEVFF. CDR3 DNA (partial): TGTGCCAGCAGTCTGACAGGGAGGGACCTAAACACA.

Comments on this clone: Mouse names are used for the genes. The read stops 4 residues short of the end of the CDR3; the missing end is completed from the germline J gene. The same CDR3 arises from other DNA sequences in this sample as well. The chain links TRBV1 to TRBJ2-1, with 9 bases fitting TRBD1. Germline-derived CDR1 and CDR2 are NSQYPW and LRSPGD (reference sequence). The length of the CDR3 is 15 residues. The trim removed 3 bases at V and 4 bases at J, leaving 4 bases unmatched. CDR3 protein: CTCSAGTGSYAEQFF. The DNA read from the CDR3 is TGCACCTGCAGTGCGGGGACAGGGTCTTATGCT.

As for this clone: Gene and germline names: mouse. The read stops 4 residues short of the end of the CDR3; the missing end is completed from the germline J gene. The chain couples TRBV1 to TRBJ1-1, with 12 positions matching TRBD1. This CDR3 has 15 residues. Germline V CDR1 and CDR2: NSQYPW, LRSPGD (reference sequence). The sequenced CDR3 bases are TGCACCTGCAGTGCAGAGGGACAGGGGGCTCGA. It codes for CTCSAEGQGAR. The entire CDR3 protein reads CTCSAEGQGAREVFF.

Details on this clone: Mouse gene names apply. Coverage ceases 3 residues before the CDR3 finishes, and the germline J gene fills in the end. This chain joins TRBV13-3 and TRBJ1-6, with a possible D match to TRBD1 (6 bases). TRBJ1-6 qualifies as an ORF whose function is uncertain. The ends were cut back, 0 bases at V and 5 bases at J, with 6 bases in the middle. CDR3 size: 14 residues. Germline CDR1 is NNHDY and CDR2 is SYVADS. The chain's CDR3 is CASSDGTDNSPLYF. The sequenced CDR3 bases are TGTGCCAGCAGTGATGGGACAGATAATTCGCCC.

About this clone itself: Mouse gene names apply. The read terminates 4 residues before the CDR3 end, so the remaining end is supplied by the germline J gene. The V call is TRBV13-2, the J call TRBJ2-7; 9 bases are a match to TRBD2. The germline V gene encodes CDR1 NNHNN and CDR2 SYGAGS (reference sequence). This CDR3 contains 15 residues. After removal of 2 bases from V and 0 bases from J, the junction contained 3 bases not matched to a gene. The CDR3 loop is CASGDDWGSSYEQYF. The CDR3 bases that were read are TGTGCCAGCGGTGACGACTGGGGGAGCTCCTAT.

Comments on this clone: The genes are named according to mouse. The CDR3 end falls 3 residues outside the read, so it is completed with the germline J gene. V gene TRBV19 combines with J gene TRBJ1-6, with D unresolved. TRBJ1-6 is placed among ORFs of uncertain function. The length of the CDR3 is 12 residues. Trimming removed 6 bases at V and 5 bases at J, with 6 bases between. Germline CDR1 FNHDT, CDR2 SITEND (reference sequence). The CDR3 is CASTRDNSPLYF. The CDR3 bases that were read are TGTGCCAGCACAAGGGATAATTCGCCC.

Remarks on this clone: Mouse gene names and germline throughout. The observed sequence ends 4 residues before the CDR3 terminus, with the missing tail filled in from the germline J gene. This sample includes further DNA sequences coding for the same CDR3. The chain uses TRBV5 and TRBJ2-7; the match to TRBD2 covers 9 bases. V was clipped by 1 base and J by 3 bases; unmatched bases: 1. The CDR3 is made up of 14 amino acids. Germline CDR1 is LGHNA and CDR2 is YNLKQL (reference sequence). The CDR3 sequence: CASSQVTGGYEQYF. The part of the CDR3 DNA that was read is TGTGCCAGCAGCCAAGTGACTGGGGGCTAT.

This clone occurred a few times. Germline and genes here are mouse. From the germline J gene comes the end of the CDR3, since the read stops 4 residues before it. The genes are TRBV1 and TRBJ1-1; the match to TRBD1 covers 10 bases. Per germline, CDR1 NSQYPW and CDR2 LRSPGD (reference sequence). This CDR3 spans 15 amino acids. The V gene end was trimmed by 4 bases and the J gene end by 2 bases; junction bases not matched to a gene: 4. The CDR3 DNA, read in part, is TGCACCTGCAGTGGTGGGACAGGGGTCAACACA. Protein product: CTCSGGTGVNT. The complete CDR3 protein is CTCSGGTGVNTEVFF.

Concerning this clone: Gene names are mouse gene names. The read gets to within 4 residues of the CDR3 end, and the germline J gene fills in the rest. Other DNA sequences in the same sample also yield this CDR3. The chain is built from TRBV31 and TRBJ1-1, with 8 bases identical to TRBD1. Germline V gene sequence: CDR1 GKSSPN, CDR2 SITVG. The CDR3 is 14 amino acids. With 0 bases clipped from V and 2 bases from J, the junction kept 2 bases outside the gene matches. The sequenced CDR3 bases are TGTGCCTGGAGTCTTCAGGGGGCTAACACA. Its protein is CAWSLQGANT. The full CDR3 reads CAWSLQGANTEVFF.

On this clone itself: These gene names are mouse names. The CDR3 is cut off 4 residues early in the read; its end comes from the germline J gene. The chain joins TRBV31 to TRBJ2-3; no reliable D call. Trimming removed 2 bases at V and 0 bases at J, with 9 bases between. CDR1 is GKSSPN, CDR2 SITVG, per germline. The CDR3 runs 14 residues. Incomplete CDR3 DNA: TGTGCCTGGAGTAAACTGACTAGTGCAGAA. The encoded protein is CAWSKLTSAE. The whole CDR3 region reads CAWSKLTSAETLYF.

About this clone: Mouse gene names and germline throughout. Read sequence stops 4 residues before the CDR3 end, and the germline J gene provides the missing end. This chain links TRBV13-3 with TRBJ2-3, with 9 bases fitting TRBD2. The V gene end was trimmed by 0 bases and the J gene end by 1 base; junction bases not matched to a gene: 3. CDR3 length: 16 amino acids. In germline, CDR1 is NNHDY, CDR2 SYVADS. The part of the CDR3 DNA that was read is TGTGCCAGCAGTGATGTCTGGACTGGGGGTGCAGAA. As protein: CASSDVWTGGAE. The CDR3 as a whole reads CASSDVWTGGAETLYF.

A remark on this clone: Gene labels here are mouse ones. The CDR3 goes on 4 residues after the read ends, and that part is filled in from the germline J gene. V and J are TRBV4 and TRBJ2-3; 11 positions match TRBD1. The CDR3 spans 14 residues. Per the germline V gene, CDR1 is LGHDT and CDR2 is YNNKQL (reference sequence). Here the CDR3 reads CASSAGQGVETLYF. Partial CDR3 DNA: TGTGCCAGCAGCGCGGGACAGGGGGTAGAA.

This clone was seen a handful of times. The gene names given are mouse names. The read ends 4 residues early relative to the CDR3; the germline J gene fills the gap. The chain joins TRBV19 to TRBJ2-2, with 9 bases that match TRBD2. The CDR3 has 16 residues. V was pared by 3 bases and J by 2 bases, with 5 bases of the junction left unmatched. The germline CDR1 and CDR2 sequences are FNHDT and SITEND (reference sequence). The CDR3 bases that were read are TGTGCCAGCAGTAGGGGACTGGGCGTTAACACCGGG. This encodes CASSRGLGVNTG. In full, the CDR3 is CASSRGLGVNTGQLYF.

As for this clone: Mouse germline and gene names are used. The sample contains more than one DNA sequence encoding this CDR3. This chain's CDR3 is CAWSLLGGSQNTLYF. The CDR3 bases that were read are TGTGCCTGGAGTCTGCTGGGGGGAAGTCAAAAC. The chain joins TRBV31 to TRBJ2-4, with 8 bases aligning to TRBD2. The read gets to within 4 residues of the CDR3 end, and the germline J gene fills in the rest. Losses at the gene ends were 0 bases for V and 0 bases for J; bases not matched to a gene: 2. Germline V lookup: CDR1 GKSSPN, CDR2 SITVG. The CDR3 runs to 15 residues.

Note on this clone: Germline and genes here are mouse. Incomplete CDR3 DNA: TGCACCTGCAGTGCAAAACAGGACACA. It is translated as CTCSAKQDT. Given in full, the CDR3 is CTCSAKQDTEVFF. The chain is built from TRBV1 and TRBJ1-1; the D gene is possibly TRBD1 (5 bases). The CDR3 end is not reached by the read, which stops 4 residues before it; the germline J gene fills it in. This CDR3 contains 13 residues. Germline V gene data show CDR1 as NSQYPW and CDR2 as LRSPGD (reference sequence). V shed 2 bases and J shed 3 bases, with 7 bases lying between them.

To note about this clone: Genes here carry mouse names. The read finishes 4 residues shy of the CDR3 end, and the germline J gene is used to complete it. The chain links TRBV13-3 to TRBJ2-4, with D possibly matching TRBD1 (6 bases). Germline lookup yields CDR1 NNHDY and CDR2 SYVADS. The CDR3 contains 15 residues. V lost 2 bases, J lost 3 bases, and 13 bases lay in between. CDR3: CASSDHREGQNTLYF. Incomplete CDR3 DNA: TGTGCCAGCAGTGACCACAGGGAGGGACAAAAC.

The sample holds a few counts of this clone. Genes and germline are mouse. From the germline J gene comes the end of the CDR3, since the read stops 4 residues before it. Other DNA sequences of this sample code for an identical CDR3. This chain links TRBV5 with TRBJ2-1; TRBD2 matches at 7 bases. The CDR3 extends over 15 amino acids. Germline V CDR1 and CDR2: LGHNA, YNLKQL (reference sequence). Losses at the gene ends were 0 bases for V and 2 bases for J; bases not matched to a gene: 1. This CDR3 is CASSQEWGDYAEQFF. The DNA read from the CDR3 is TGTGCCAGCAGCCAAGAGTGGGGGGACTATGCT.

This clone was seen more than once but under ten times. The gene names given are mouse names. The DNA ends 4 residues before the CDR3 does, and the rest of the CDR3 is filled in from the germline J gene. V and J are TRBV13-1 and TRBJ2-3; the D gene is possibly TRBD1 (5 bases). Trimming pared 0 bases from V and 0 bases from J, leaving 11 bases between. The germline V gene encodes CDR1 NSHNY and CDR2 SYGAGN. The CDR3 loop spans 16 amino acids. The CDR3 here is CASSDEGIPSAETLYF. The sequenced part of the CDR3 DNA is TGTGCCAGCAGTGATGAGGGGATTCCTAGTGCAGAA.

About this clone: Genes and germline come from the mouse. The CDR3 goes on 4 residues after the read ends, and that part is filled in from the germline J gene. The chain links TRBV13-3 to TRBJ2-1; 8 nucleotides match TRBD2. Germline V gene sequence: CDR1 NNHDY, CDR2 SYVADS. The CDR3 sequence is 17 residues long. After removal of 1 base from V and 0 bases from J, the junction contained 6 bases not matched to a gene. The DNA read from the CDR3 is TGTGCCAGCAGTGATCGAGGCTGGGGGGATAACTATGCT. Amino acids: CASSDRGWGDNYA. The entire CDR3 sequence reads CASSDRGWGDNYAEQFF.

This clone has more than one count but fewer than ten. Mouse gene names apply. CDR3 bases read: TGTGCCTGGAGTCGGACTCTTAACCAAGAC. Protein sequence: CAWSRTLNQD. The entire CDR3 protein is CAWSRTLNQDTQYF. The rearrangement joins TRBV31 to TRBJ2-5; D possibly corresponds to TRBD2 (5 bases). With the read ending 4 residues before the CDR3 end, the germline J gene is used to fill in that end. The CDR3 consists of 14 residues. The germline gives CDR1 GKSSPN, CDR2 SITVG. Trimming pared 1 base from V and 0 bases from J, leaving 8 bases between. Filled out from reference TRBV31 and TRBJ2-5, the complete variable domain reads AQTIHQWPVAEIKAVGSPLSLGCTIKGKSSPNLYWYWQATGGTLQQLFYSITVGQVESVVQLNLSASRPKDDQFILSTEKLLLSHSGFYLCAWSRTLNQDTQYFGPGTRLLVL.

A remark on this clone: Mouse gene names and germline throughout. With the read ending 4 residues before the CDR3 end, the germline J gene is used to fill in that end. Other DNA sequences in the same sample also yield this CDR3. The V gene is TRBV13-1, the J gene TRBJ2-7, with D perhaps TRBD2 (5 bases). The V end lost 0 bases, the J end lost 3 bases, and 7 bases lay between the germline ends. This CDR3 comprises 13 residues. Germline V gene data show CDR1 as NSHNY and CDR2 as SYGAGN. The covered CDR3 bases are TGTGCCAGCAGTGATGCTGGGAGCTAT. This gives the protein CASSDAGSY. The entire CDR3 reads CASSDAGSYEQYF.

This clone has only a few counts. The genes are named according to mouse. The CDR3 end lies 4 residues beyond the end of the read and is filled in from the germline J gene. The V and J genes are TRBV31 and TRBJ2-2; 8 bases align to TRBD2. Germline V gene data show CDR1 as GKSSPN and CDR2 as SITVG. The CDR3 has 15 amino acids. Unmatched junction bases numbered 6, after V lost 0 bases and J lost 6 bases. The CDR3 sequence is CAWSLGGAQAGQLYF. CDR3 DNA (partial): TGTGCCTGGAGTCTAGGGGGGGCGCAGGCCGGG.

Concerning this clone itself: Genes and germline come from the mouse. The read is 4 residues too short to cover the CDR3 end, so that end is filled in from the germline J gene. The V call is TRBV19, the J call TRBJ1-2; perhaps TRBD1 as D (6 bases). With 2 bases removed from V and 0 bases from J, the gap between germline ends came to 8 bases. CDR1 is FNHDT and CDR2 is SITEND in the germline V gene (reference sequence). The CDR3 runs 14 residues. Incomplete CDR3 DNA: TGTGCCAGCAGTATGGAGGGGGCAAACTCC. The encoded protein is CASSMEGANS. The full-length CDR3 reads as CASSMEGANSDYTF. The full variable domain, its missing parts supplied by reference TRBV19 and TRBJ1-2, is GGIITQTPKFLIGQEGQKLTLKCQQNFNHDTMYWYRQDSGKGLRLIYYSITENDLQKGDLSEGYDASREKKSSFSLTVTSAQKNEMAVFLCASSMEGANSDYTFGSGTRLLVI.

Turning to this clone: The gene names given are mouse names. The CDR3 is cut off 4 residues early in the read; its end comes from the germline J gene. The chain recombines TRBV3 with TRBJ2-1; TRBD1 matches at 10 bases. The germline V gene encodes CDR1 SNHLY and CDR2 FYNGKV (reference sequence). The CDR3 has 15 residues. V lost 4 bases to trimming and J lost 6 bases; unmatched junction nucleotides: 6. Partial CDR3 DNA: TGTGCCAGCAGCTCATCCGGGACAGGGGTTGCT. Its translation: CASSSSGTGVA. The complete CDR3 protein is CASSSSGTGVAEQFF. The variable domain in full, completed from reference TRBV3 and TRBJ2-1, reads GPKVLQIPSHQIIDMGQMVTLNCDPVSNHLYFYWYKQILGQQMEFLVNFYNGKVMEKSKLFKDQFSVERPDGSYFTLKIQPTALEDSAVYFCASSSSGTGVAEQFFGPGTRLTVL.

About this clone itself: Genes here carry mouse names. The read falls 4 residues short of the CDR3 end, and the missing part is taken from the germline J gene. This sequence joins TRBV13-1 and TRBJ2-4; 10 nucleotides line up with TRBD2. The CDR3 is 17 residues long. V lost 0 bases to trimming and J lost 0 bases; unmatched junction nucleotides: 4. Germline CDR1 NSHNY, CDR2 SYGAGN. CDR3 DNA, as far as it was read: TGTGCCAGCAGTGATGCAAGGACTGGGGGTAGTCAAAAC. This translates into CASSDARTGGSQN. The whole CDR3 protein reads CASSDARTGGSQNTLYF.

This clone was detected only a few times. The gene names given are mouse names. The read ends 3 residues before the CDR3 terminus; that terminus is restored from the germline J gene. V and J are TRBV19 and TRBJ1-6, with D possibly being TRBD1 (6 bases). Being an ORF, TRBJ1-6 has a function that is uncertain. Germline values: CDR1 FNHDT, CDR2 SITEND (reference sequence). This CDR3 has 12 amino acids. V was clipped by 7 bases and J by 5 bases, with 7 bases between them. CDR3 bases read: TGTGCCAGCGGGACAAATAATTCGCCC. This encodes CASGTNNSP. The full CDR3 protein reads CASGTNNSPLYF.